A selection of T cell receptor beta chains follows, all from one sample in a study of T cell changes during pregnancy in multiple sclerosis. This table comes from immunoSEQ multiplex PCR, and its TCRdb copy is limited to in-frame clones, with some not included. The data show 75,000 to 80,000 clones, 85% to 95% seen once. This material consisted of peripheral blood, taken after pregnancy. The receptors come from a female donor in good health, enrolled as a control in a pregnancy study. CDR3s include the opening cysteine and the closing phenylalanine or tryptophan. Each record gives: J gene, V gene, D gene, clone size, CDR3 DNA, CDR3 protein. The D gene is left open where the match is weak. Size values are once, few and many counts, or a class for expanded clones, and some rows have none.

>TRBJ1-2|TRBV5-1|TRBD1|NA
TGCGCCAGCAGCGGCGGACAGGCCCAACTTCCCTATGGCTACACCTTC
CASSGGQAQLPYGYTF
>TRBJ1-2|TRBV28|NA|NA
TGTGCCAGCAGTTTAACAGGGCGGGAGGGCTACACCTTC
CASSLTGREGYTF
>TRBJ2-2|TRBV28|NA|NA
TGTGCCAGCACCTTATTCGGGGAGCTGTTTTTT
CASTLFGELFF
>TRBJ2-5|TRBV7-7|TRBD1|NA
TGTGCTAGCAGCTTCGGGACAGGGGGCCCGAGAGAGACCCAGTACTTC
CASSFGTGGPRETQYF
>TRBJ2-5|TRBV5-1|TRBD1|NA
TGCGCCAGCAAAGGGGGACAGGGGGCCGTCGCTGAGACCCAGTACTTC
CASKGGQGAVAETQYF
>TRBJ2-6|TRBV4-2|NA|NA
TGTGCCAGCAGCCAAGCGGGATTCCGCTCTGGGGCCAACGTCCTGACTTTC
CASSQAGFRSGANVLTF
>TRBJ2-7|TRBV9|NA|once
TGTGCCAGCAGCCAAAACTCGTACTCTCCCTCCGAGCAGTACTTC
CASSQNSYSPSEQYF
>TRBJ2-7|TRBV15|NA|NA
TGTGCCACCAGCAGAGAGAGGGTCTCCTACGAGCAGTACTTC
CATSRERVSYEQYF
>TRBJ2-3|TRBV29-1|NA|NA
TGCAGCGTTGAAGTGCAGACAGATACGCAGTATTTT
CSVEVQTDTQYF
>TRBJ1-2|TRBV6-1|NA|NA
TGTGCCAGCAGTGGCCATGCCTGGGAGACCAGCATCACTAAAAACTATGGCTACACCTTC
CASSGHAWETSITKNYGYTF
>TRBJ2-3|TRBV7-7|NA|once
TGTGCTAGCAGCGCCCGGGCCAGGGACACAGATACGCAGTATTTT
CASSARARDTDTQYF
>TRBJ1-1|TRBV5-1|NA|NA
TGCGCCAGCAGCTTGTCACGGGACTCGAACACTGAAGCTTTCTTT
CASSLSRDSNTEAFF
>TRBJ1-1|TRBV29-1|NA|few
TGCAGCGTACAACAGTTCATGAACACTGAAGCTTTCTTT
CSVQQFMNTEAFF
>TRBJ2-1|TRBV23-1|NA|NA
TGCCCCTGCCCGGACTTGGGGAACAATGAGCAGTTCTTC
CPCPDLGNNEQFF
>TRBJ2-3|TRBV5-1|TRBD1|NA
TGCGCCAGCAGCTTGGAAGGACAGGGGACAGATACGCAGTATTTT
CASSLEGQGTDTQYF
>TRBJ2-7|TRBV5-1|TRBD1|NA
TGCGCCAGCAGCTTGGGGACAGGTAGGGTCTCCTACGAGCAGTACTTC
CASSLGTGRVSYEQYF
>TRBJ2-2|TRBV7-7|NA|once
TGTGCTAGCAGCCCCCTGGTCGGGACCGGGGAGCTGTTTTTT
CASSPLVGTGELFF
>TRBJ2-7|TRBV5-5|TRBD1|NA
TGTGCCAGCAGCTTGGCACAGGGGGCAGGCTACGAGCAGTACTTC
CASSLAQGAGYEQYF
>TRBJ2-1|TRBV7-9|NA|NA
TGTGCCAGCAGCTTAGTCGGGGACAATGAGCAGTTCTTC
CASSLVGDNEQFF
>TRBJ2-1|TRBV7-3|NA|NA
TGTGCCAGCAGCCAGGAAAGACTAGGTGAGCAGTTCTTC
CASSQERLGEQFF
>TRBJ1-1|TRBV6-1|NA|few
TGTGCCAGCAGAGATCCAGGGTTAGCTGAAGCTTTCTTT
CASRDPGLAEAFF
>TRBJ2-1|TRBV7-2|TRBD2|NA
TGTGCCAGCAGCTTCGGGACTAGCGGGAGGACCAATGAGCAGTTCTTC
CASSFGTSGRTNEQFF
>TRBJ1-2|TRBV11-2|TRBD1|NA
TGTGCCAGCAGCTTCCGGGACAGGGTTGAGGGGGATGGCTACACCTTC
CASSFRDRVEGDGYTF
>TRBJ1-1|TRBV9|NA|NA
TGTGCCAGCAGCCGGGAGGGAACTGAAGCTTTCTTT
CASSREGTEAFF
>TRBJ1-1|TRBV7-2|NA|NA
TGTGCCAGCAGCTTCGGTCGGGGAGGACGGAGGAACACTGAAGCTTTCTTT
CASSFGRGGRRNTEAFF
>TRBJ2-6|TRBV4-3|NA|NA
TGCGCCAGCAGCCGACAACTGGCTGGGGCCAACGTCCTGACTTTC
CASSRQLAGANVLTF
>TRBJ2-7|TRBV30|NA|NA
TGTGCCTCGACGGGGGGCGCCTACGAGCAGTACTTC
CASTGGAYEQYF
>TRBJ2-1|TRBV7-3|TRBD2|NA
TGTGCCAGCAGCCTCTCGGGGACTACCAGAGAGCAGTTCTTC
CASSLSGTTREQFF
>TRBJ2-7|TRBV5-1|NA|NA
TGCGCCAGCAGCTTGACTAGAGGATACGAGCAGTACTTC
CASSLTRGYEQYF